This record concerns one T cell receptor beta chain sequence. This CDR3 has 15 amino acids. With 2 bases removed from V and 0 bases from J, the gap between germline ends came to 11 bases. Looked up from germline, CDR1 is MNHEY and CDR2 is SVGAGI. This sample is drawn from a study of blood T cell repertoires in COVID-19. Repertoires were generated with immunoSEQ multiplex PCR, while TCRdb's copy carries only in-frame clones and drops some. The data show 150,000 to 200,000 clones, around 80% seen once. The clonotype was recovered from a man between 65 and 80 years old with active or convalescent COVID-19. The sequenced material came from peripheral blood. The J gene is TRBJ2-7, the V gene TRBV6-5, with TRBD2 as a possible D gene (6 bases). The CDR3, as DNA: TGTGCCAGCAGTTACGGAGGGCATCTCTCCTACGAGCAGTACTTC. It is translated as CASSYGGHLSYEQYF.